This is a list of T cell receptor beta chains from one sample in a study of blood T cell repertoires in COVID-19. TCRdb's copy holds only in-frame clones and misses some; the assay was immunoSEQ multiplex PCR. The sample holds approximately 130,000 clones, about four fifths seen once. Sequencing was performed on peripheral blood. The receptors stem from an elderly man with active or convalescent COVID-19. Both conserved end residues are part of each CDR3. A D gene is named only where the DNA matches it firmly. For some rows the clone size is stated as once, few or many, or as a class when expanded; others skip it.

V gene: TRBV2
D gene: TRBD2
clone size: once
CDR3 length: 17
J gene: TRBJ2-2
CDR3 DNA: TGTGCCAGCAGTGTACTAGCGGGGGCCGTGAACACCGGGGAGCTGTTTTTT
CDR3 protein: CASSVLAGAVNTGELFF

V gene: TRBV6-1
D gene: .
clone size: .
CDR3 length: 14
J gene: TRBJ1-4
CDR3 DNA: TGTGCCAGCAGCACAGGGCCAGCTAATGAAAAACTGTTTTTT
CDR3 protein: CASSTGPANEKLFF

V gene: TRBV7-2
D gene: .
clone size: .
CDR3 length: 16
J gene: TRBJ2-6
CDR3 DNA: TGTGCCAGCAGCCAGGGGCTAACCCTCTGGGCCAACGTCCTGACTTTC
CDR3 protein: CASSQGLTLWANVLTF

V gene: TRBV5-1
D gene: TRBD2
clone size: .
CDR3 length: 18
J gene: TRBJ2-3
CDR3 DNA: TGCGCCAGCAGCTTTGTCGGACTAGCGGGGTCGTTGACAGATACGCAGTATTTT
CDR3 protein: CASSFVGLAGSLTDTQYF

V gene: TRBV30
D gene: .
clone size: few
CDR3 length: 14
J gene: TRBJ1-1
CDR3 DNA: TGTGCCTGGCGAAAGAACAGCCGGAACACTGAAGCTTTCTTT
CDR3 protein: CAWRKNSRNTEAFF

V gene: TRBV7-2
D gene: .
clone size: .
CDR3 length: 15
J gene: TRBJ1-5
CDR3 DNA: TGTGCCAGCAGCTCTGCACAGGGTTTACGACAGCCCCAGCATTTT
CDR3 protein: CASSSAQGLRQPQHF

V gene: TRBV28
D gene: TRBD2
clone size: .
CDR3 length: 17
J gene: TRBJ2-3
CDR3 DNA: TGTGCCAGCAGTTTACCGAAGCGGGGAACCCACAGAGATACGCAGTATTTT
CDR3 protein: CASSLPKRGTHRDTQYF

V gene: TRBV6-5
D gene: .
clone size: once
CDR3 length: 13
J gene: TRBJ1-3
CDR3 DNA: TGTGCCAGCAGGCTCAGCTCTGGAAACACCATATATTTT
CDR3 protein: CASRLSSGNTIYF

V gene: TRBV28
D gene: .
clone size: .
CDR3 length: 19
J gene: TRBJ2-6
CDR3 DNA: TGTGCCAGCAGCCCATCCCGGGAAAAACCATTGAGAGGGGCCAACGTCCTGACTTTC
CDR3 protein: CASSPSREKPLRGANVLTF

V gene: TRBV5-1
D gene: .
clone size: .
CDR3 length: 14
J gene: TRBJ2-5
CDR3 DNA: TGCGCCAGCAGCTTGCAGGGAGGTGAGGAGACCCAGTACTTC
CDR3 protein: CASSLQGGEETQYF

V gene: TRBV4-1
D gene: TRBD2
clone size: .
CDR3 length: 18
J gene: TRBJ2-3
CDR3 DNA: TGCGCCAGCAGCCAAGATGGGCTAGCGGGGGGGCGTAGAGATACGCAGTATTTT
CDR3 protein: CASSQDGLAGGRRDTQYF

V gene: TRBV28
D gene: .
clone size: .
CDR3 length: 19
J gene: TRBJ2-7
CDR3 DNA: TGTGCCAGCAGTTCTACCTCTTCCTGGACATTTAGGGCCTCCTACGAGCAGTACTTC
CDR3 protein: CASSSTSSWTFRASYEQYF

V gene: TRBV5-4
D gene: .
clone size: .
CDR3 length: 15
J gene: TRBJ2-3
CDR3 DNA: TGTGCCAGCAGCGGGGGGGGACAGGGCACAGATACGCAGTATTTT
CDR3 protein: CASSGGGQGTDTQYF

V gene: TRBV9
D gene: .
clone size: .
CDR3 length: 15
J gene: TRBJ1-6
CDR3 DNA: TGTGCCAGCAGCGCAGGCGGGGGTGATAATTCACCCCTCCACTTT
CDR3 protein: CASSAGGGDNSPLHF

V gene: TRBV19
D gene: .
clone size: .
CDR3 length: 12
J gene: TRBJ1-2
CDR3 DNA: TGTGCCAGTAGTCTCCGGTATGATGGCTACACCTTC
CDR3 protein: CASSLRYDGYTF

V gene: TRBV4-3
D gene: .
clone size: .
CDR3 length: 14
J gene: TRBJ1-2
CDR3 DNA: TGCGCCAGCAGCCATGCTGGCAGGGAAACCGGCTACACCTTC
CDR3 protein: CASSHAGRETGYTF

V gene: TRBV7-8
D gene: .
clone size: .
CDR3 length: 15
J gene: TRBJ1-5
CDR3 DNA: TGTGCCAGCAGCTTAGGTGGGGGCCGCAATCAGCCCCAGCATTTT
CDR3 protein: CASSLGGGRNQPQHF

V gene: TRBV7-2
D gene: .
clone size: .
CDR3 length: 12
J gene: TRBJ1-1
CDR3 DNA: TGTGCCAGCAGCCGACAGAGCACTGAAGCTTTCTTT
CDR3 protein: CASSRQSTEAFF

V gene: TRBV7-2
D gene: TRBD2
clone size: once
CDR3 length: 15
J gene: TRBJ2-7
CDR3 DNA: TGTGCCAGCAGCTTCACTAGCGGGGGGGCCTACGAGCAGTACTTC
CDR3 protein: CASSFTSGGAYEQYF

V gene: TRBV6-1
D gene: .
clone size: few
CDR3 length: 13
J gene: TRBJ1-2
CDR3 DNA: TGTGCCAGCAGTGAAGTCCGGGGAAGCAGCTACACCTTC
CDR3 protein: CASSEVRGSSYTF

V gene: TRBV9
D gene: TRBD1
clone size: .
CDR3 length: 14
J gene: TRBJ1-2
CDR3 DNA: TGTGCCAGCAGCCCCCTCCAGGGGGCAGGGGGCTACACCTTC
CDR3 protein: CASSPLQGAGGYTF

V gene: TRBV10-3
D gene: TRBD2
clone size: .
CDR3 length: 16
J gene: TRBJ2-7
CDR3 DNA: TGTGCCATCAGTGAGCCTAGCGGGTTTAGCTCCTACGAGCAGTACTTC
CDR3 protein: CAISEPSGFSSYEQYF

V gene: TRBV11-2
D gene: TRBD1
clone size: once
CDR3 length: 14
J gene: TRBJ1-1
CDR3 DNA: TGTGCCAGCAGCCAACTCACAGGGGTCACTGAAGCTTTCTTT
CDR3 protein: CASSQLTGVTEAFF

V gene: TRBV28
D gene: TRBD1
clone size: few
CDR3 length: 15
J gene: TRBJ1-2
CDR3 DNA: TGTGCCAGCAGCCCGACAGGGGGCGCTGACTATGGCTACACCTTC
CDR3 protein: CASSPTGGADYGYTF

V gene: TRBV5-1
D gene: .
clone size: .
CDR3 length: 13
J gene: TRBJ2-1
CDR3 DNA: TGCGCCAGCAGCTTGGTTCCAGACAATGAGCAGTTCTTC
CDR3 protein: CASSLVPDNEQFF

V gene: TRBV7-6
D gene: .
clone size: .
CDR3 length: 14
J gene: TRBJ2-5
CDR3 DNA: TGTGCCAGCAGCTTAAGCAGGGCGCAGGAGACCCAGTACTTC
CDR3 protein: CASSLSRAQETQYF

V gene: TRBV7-2
D gene: .
clone size: .
CDR3 length: 14
J gene: TRBJ1-3
CDR3 DNA: TGTGCCAGCAGCCCGGTCCTCTCTGGAAACACCATATATTTT
CDR3 protein: CASSPVLSGNTIYF

V gene: TRBV14
D gene: .
clone size: once
CDR3 length: 13
J gene: TRBJ2-3
CDR3 DNA: TGTGCCAGCAGCCAAGGGCGAATGGGAGCGCAGTATTTT
CDR3 protein: CASSQGRMGAQYF

V gene: TRBV19
D gene: .
clone size: .
CDR3 length: 17
J gene: TRBJ2-2
CDR3 DNA: TGTGCCAGTAGTGCCGCGGGACAGCCTGCGAACACCGGGGAGCTGTTTTTT
CDR3 protein: CASSAAGQPANTGELFF

V gene: TRBV5-6
D gene: TRBD2
clone size: .
CDR3 length: 16
J gene: TRBJ2-5
CDR3 DNA: TGTGCCAGCAGCTTGGGGACTAGCGGGGGGTTGGAGACCCAGTACTTC
CDR3 protein: CASSLGTSGGLETQYF

V gene: TRBV9
D gene: .
clone size: .
CDR3 length: 14
J gene: TRBJ2-1
CDR3 DNA: TGTGCCAGCAGCGTAGGGACACTATACAATGAGCAGTTCTTC
CDR3 protein: CASSVGTLYNEQFF

V gene: TRBV19
D gene: TRBD2
clone size: .
CDR3 length: 17
J gene: TRBJ2-2
CDR3 DNA: TGTGCCAGTAGTACCCCAGGGACTAGCGGGGGGGCCGGGGAGCTGTTTTTT
CDR3 protein: CASSTPGTSGGAGELFF

V gene: TRBV19
D gene: TRBD1
clone size: .
CDR3 length: 16
J gene: TRBJ1-3
CDR3 DNA: TGTGCCAGTAGTCTTGGGACAGGGGACTCTGGAAACACCATATATTTT
CDR3 protein: CASSLGTGDSGNTIYF

V gene: TRBV19
D gene: TRBD1
clone size: .
CDR3 length: 15
J gene: TRBJ1-1
CDR3 DNA: TGTGCCAGTAGTAGTCACAGGGGCTTTGACACTGAAGCTTTCTTT
CDR3 protein: CASSSHRGFDTEAFF

V gene: TRBV7-2
D gene: TRBD1
clone size: .
CDR3 length: 13
J gene: TRBJ2-1
CDR3 DNA: TGTGCCAGCAGCTCACAGGGGTACAATGAGCAGTTCTTC
CDR3 protein: CASSSQGYNEQFF

V gene: TRBV6-6
D gene: TRBD1
clone size: .
CDR3 length: 15
J gene: TRBJ1-4
CDR3 DNA: TGTGCCAGCAGTTACCAGGGACAGGGGAAGGAAAAACTGTTTTTT
CDR3 protein: CASSYQGQGKEKLFF

V gene: TRBV15
D gene: .
clone size: .
CDR3 length: 15
J gene: TRBJ2-2
CDR3 DNA: TGTGCCACCAGCAGCTGGGACTTTAACACCGGGGAGCTGTTTTTT
CDR3 protein: CATSSWDFNTGELFF

V gene: TRBV6-6
D gene: TRBD1
clone size: once
CDR3 length: 14
J gene: TRBJ2-5
CDR3 DNA: TGTGCCAGCGCGCGCCAGGGGGCTGGCGAGACCCAGTACTTC
CDR3 protein: CASARQGAGETQYF

V gene: TRBV9
D gene: TRBD1
clone size: .
CDR3 length: 15
J gene: TRBJ1-1
CDR3 DNA: TGTGCCAGCAGCGTACAGGGGGCCTGGAACACTGAAGCTTTCTTT
CDR3 protein: CASSVQGAWNTEAFF